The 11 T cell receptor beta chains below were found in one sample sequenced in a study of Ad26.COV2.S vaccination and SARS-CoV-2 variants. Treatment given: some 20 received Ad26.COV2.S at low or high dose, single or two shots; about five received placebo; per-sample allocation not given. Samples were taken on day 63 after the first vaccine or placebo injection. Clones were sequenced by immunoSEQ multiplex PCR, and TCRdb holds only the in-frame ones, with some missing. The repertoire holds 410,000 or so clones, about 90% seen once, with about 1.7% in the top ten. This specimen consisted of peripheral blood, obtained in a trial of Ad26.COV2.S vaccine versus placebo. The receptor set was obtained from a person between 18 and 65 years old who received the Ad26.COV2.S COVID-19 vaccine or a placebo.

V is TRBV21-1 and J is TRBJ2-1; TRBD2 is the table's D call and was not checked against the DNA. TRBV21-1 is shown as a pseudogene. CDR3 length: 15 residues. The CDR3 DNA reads TGTGCCAGCAGCAAGGGACTAGCGGTCTACAATGAGCAGTTCTTC. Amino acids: CASSKGLAVYNEQFF.

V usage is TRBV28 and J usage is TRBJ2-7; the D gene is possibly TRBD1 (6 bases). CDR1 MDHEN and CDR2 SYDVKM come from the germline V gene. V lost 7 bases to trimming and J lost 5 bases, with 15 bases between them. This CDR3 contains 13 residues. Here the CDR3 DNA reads TGTGCCAGCAAAGGACAGAATATCGACGAGCAGTACTTC. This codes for CASKGQNIDEQYF.

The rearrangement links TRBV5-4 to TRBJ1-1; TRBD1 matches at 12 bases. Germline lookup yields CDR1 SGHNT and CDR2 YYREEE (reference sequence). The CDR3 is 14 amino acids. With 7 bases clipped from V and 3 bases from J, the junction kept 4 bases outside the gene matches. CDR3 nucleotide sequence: TGTGCCAGCGGGGACAGGGGGCCGGACACTGAAGCTTTCTTT. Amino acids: CASGDRGPDTEAFF.

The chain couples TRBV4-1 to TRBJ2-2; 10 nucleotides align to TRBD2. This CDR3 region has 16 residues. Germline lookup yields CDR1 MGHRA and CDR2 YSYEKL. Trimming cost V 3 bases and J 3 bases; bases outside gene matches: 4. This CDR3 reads CASSHLAGVHTGELFF. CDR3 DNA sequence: TGCGCCAGCAGCCACCTAGCGGGGGTCCACACCGGGGAGCTGTTTTTT.

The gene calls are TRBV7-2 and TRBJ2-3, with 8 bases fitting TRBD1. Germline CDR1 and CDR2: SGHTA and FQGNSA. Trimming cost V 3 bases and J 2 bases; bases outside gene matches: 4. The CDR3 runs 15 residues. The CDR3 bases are TGTGCCAGCAGCTTTTACAGGGGGTTCACAGATACGCAGTATTTT. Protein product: CASSFYRGFTDTQYF.

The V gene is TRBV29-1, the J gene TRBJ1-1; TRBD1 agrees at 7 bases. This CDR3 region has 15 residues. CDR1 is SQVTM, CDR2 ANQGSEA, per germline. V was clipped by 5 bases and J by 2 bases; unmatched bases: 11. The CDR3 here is CSVHRDRKINTEAFF. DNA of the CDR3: TGCAGCGTTCATCGGGACAGAAAAATTAACACTGAAGCTTTCTTT.

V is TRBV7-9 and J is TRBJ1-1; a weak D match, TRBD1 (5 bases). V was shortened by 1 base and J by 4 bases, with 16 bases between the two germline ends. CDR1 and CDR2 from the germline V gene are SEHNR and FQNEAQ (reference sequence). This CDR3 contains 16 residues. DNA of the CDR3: TGTGCCAGCAGCTTAGACGGGGACCCCCGGGGCACTGAAGCTTTCTTT. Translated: CASSLDGDPRGTEAFF. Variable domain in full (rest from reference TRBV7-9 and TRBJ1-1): DTGVSQNPRHKITKRGQNVTFRCDPISEHNRLYWYRQTLGQGPEFLTYFQNEAQLEKSRLLSDRFSAERPKGSFSTLEIQRTEQGDSAMYLCASSLDGDPRGTEAFFGQGTRLTVV.

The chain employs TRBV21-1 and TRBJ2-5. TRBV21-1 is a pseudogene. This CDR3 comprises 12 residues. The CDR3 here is CASSKGGVTQYF. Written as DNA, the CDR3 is TGTGCCAGCAGCAAAGGGGGTGTGACCCAGTACTTC.

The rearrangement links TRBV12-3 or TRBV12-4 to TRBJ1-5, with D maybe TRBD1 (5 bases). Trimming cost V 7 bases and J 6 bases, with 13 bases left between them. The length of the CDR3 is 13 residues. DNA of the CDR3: TGTGCCAGCACCCCGGGGGAGGGTCAGCCCCAGCATTTT. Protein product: CASTPGEGQPQHF.

The chain's CDR3 is CASSSRGRVPYEQYF. For the CDR3, the DNA is TGTGCCAGCAGCTCCCGAGGCAGGGTTCCCTACGAGCAGTACTTC. J is TRBJ2-7 and V is TRBV7-9, with D maybe TRBD1 (5 bases). V lost 4 bases, J lost 2 bases, and 15 bases lay in between. The CDR3 contains 15 residues. The V gene's germline CDR1 is SEHNR and CDR2 FQNEAQ (reference sequence).

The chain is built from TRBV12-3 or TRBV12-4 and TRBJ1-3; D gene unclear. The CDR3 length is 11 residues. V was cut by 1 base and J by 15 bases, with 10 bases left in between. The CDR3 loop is CASSLGRPTYF. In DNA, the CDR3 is TGTGCCAGCAGTTTAGGCCGCCCTACATATTTT.